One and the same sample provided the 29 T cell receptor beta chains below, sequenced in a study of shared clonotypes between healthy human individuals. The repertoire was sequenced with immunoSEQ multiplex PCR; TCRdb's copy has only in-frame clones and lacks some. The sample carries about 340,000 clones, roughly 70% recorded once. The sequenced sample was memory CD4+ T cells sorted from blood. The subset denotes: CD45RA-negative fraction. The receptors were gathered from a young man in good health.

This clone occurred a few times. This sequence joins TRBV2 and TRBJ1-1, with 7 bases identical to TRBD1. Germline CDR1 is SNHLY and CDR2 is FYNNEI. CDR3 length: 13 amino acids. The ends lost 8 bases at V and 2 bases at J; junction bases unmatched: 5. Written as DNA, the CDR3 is TGTGCCAGCGCCCGGGACAGTAACACTGAAGCTTTCTTT. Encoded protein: CASARDSNTEAFF.

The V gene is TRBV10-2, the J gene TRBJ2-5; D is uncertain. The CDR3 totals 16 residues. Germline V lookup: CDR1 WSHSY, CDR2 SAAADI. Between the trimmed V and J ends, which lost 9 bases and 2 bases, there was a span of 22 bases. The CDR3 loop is CASLDFTRVRQETQYF. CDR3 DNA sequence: TGCGCCAGTCTAGACTTCACCCGAGTTCGGCAAGAGACCCAGTACTTC.

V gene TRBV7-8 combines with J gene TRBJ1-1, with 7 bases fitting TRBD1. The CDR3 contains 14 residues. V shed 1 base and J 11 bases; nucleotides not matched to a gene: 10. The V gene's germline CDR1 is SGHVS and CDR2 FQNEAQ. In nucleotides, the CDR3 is TGTGCCAGCAGCTTAGGACCGACAGGGAGTGCCGCTTTCTTT. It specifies CASSLGPTGSAAFF.

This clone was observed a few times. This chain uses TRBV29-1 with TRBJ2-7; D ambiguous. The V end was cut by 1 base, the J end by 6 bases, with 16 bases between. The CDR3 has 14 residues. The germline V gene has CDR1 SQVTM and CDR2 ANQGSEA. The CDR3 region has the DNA TGCAGCGTTGAAGGTCGCCGGAATAAGGGCGAGCAGTACTTC. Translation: CSVEGRRNKGEQYF.

The CDR3 protein is CASSLASGEGNTIYF. CDR3 nucleotides: TGCGCCAGCAGCTTGGCCAGTGGGGAAGGGAACACCATATATTTT. The V gene is TRBV5-1, the J gene TRBJ1-3, with D unclear. The V end lost 0 bases, the J end lost 7 bases, and 14 bases lay between the germline ends. This CDR3 is built from 15 residues. Germline CDR1 SGHRS, CDR2 YFSETQ.

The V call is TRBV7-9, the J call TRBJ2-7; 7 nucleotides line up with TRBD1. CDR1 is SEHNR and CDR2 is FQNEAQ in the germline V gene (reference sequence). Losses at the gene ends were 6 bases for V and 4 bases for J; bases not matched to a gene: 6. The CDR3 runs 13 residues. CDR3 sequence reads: CASRLNRGYEQYF. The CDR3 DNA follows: TGTGCCAGCAGGTTAAACAGGGGTTACGAGCAGTACTTC.

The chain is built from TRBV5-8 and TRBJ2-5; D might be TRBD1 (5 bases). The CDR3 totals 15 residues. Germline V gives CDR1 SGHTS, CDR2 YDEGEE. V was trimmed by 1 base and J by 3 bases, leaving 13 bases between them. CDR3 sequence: CASSLNGAFEETQYF. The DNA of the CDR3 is TGTGCCAGCAGCTTGAATGGGGCATTTGAAGAGACCCAGTACTTC.

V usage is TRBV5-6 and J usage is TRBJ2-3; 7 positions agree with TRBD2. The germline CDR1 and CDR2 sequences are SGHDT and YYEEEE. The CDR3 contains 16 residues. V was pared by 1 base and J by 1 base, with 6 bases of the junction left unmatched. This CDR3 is CASSLFEGGGTDTQYF. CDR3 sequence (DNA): TGTGCCAGCAGCTTGTTTGAGGGAGGGGGCACAGATACGCAGTATTTT.

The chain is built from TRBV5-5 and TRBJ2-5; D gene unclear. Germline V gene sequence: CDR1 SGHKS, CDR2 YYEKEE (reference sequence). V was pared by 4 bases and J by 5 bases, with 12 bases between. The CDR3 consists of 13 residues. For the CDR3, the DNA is TGTGCCAGCAGCCTTTCCTTGGCGGAGACCCAGTACTTC. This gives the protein CASSLSLAETQYF.

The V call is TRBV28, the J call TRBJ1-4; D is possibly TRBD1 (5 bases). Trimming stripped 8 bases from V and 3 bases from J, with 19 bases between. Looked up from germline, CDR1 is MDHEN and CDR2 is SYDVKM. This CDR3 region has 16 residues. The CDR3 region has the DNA TGTGCCAGCGAGGAACGGGGCCCGAGATCTAATGAAAAACTGTTTTTT. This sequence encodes CASEERGPRSNEKLFF.

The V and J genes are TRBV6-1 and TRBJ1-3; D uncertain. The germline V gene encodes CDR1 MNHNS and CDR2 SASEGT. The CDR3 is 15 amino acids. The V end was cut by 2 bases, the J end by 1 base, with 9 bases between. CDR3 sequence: CASSENWRSGNTIYF. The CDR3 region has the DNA TGTGCCAGCAGTGAAAATTGGCGTTCTGGAAACACCATATATTTT.

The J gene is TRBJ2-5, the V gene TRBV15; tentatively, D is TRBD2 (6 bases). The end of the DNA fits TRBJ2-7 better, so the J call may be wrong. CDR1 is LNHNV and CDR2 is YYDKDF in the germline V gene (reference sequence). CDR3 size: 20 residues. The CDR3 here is CATSRDGWPSNRSGAYEQYF. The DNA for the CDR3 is TGTGCCACCAGCAGAGATGGGTGGCCCAGTAACAGGTCGGGAGCCTACGAGCAGTACTTC.

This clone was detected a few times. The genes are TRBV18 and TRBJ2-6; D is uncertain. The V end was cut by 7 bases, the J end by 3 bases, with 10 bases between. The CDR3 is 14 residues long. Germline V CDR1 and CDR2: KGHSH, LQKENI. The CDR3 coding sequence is TGTGCCAGCTTCTTCAGGAGTGGGGCCAACGTCCTGACTTTC. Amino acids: CASFFRSGANVLTF.

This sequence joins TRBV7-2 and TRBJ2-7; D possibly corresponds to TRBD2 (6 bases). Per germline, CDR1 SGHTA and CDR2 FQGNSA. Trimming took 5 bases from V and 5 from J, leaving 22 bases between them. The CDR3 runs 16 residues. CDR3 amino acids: CASSLRPGGYGNEQYF. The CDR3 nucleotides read TGTGCCAGCAGCCTACGACCTGGGGGGTACGGCAACGAGCAGTACTTC.

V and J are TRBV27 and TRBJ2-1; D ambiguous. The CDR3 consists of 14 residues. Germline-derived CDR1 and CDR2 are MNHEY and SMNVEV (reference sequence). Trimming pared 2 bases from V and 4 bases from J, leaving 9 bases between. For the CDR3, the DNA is TGTGCCAGCAGTTTAGGGAAACAGTACAATGAGCAGTTCTTC. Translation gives CASSLGKQYNEQFF.

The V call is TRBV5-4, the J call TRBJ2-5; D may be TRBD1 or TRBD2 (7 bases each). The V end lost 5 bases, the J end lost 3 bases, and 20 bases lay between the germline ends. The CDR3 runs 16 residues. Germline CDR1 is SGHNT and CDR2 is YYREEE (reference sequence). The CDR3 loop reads CASSHYSTGREETQYF. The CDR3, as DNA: TGTGCCAGCAGTCACTATTCGACAGGGAGGGAAGAGACCCAGTACTTC.

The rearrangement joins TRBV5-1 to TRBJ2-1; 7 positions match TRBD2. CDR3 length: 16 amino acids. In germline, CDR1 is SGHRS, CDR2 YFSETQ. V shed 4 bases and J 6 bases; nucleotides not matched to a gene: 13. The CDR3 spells CASSLDSGPTANEQFF. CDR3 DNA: TGCGCCAGCAGCCTAGATAGCGGGCCAACCGCCAATGAGCAGTTCTTC. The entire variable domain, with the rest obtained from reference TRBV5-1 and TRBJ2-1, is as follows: KAGVTQTPRYLIKTRGQQVTLSCSPISGHRSVSWYQQTPGQGLQFLFEYFSETQRNKGNFPGRFSGRQFSNSRSEMNVSTLELGDSALYLCASSLDSGPTANEQFFGPGTRLTVL.

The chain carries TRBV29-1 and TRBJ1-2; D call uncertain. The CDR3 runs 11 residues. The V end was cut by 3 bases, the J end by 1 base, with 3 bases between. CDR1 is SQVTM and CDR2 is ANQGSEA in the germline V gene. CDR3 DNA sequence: TGCAGCGTTGACAGTAACTATGGCTACACCTTC. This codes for CSVDSNYGYTF.

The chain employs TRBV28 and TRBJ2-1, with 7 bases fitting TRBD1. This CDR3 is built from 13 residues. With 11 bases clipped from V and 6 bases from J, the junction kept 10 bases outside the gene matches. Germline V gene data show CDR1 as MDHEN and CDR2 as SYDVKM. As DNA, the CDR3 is TGTGCCGTGTTGGGGGACAGAGTCAATGAGCAGTTCTTC. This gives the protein CAVLGDRVNEQFF.

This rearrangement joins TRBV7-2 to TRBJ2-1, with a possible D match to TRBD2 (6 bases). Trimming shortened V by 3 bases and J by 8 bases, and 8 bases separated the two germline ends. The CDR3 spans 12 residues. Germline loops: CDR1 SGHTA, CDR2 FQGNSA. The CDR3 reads CASSLDYYEQFF. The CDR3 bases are TGTGCCAGCAGCTTGGACTATTATGAGCAGTTCTTC.

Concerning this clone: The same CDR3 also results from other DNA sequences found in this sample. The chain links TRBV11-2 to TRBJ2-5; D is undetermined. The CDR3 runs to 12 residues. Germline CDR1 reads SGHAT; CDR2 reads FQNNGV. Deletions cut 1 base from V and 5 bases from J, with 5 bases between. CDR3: CASSLVGETQYF. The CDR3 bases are TGTGCCAGCAGCTTAGTAGGCGAGACCCAGTACTTC.

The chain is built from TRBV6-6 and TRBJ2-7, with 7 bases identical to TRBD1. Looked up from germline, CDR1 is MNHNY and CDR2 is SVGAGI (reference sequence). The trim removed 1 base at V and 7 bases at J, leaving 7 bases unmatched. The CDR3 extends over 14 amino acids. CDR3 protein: CASSYWGQGDEQYF. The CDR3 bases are TGTGCCAGCAGTTACTGGGGGCAGGGGGATGAGCAGTACTTC.

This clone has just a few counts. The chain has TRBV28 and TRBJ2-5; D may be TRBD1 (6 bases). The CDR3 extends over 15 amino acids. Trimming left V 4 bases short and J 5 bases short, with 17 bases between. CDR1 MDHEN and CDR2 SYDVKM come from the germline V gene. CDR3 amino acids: CASSSPFRGSETQYF. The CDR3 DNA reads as TGTGCCAGCAGTTCCCCTTTCAGGGGATCGGAGACCCAGTACTTC.

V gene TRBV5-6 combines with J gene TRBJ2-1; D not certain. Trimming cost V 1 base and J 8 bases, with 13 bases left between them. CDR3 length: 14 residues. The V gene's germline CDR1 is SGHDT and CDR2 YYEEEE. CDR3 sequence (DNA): TGTGCCAGCAGCTTGAGGCTGGGTCGCGATGAGCAGTTCTTC. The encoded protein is CASSLRLGRDEQFF. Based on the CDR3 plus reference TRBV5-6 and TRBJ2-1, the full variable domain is DAGVTQSPTHLIKTRGQQVTLRCSPKSGHDTVSWYQQALGQGPQFIFQYYEEEERQRGNFPDRFSGHQFPNYSSELNVNALLLGDSALYLCASSLRLGRDEQFFGPGTRLTVL.

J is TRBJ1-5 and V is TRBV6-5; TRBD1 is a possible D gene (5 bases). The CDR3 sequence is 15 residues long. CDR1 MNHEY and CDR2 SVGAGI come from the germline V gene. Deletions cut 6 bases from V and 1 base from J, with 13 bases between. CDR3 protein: CASRRGSGSNQPQHF. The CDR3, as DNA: TGTGCCAGCAGACGGGGGTCCGGAAGCAATCAGCCCCAGCATTTT.

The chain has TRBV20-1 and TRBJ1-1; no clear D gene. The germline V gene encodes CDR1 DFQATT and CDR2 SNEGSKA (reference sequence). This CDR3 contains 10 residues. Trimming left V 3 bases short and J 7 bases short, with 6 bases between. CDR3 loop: CSASQVEAFF. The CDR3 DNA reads TGCAGTGCTAGCCAAGTTGAAGCTTTCTTT.

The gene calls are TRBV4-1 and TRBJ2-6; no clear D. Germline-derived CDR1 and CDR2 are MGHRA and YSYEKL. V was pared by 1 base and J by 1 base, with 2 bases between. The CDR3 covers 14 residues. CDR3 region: CASSQVSGANVLTF. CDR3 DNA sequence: TGCGCCAGCAGCCAAGTATCTGGGGCCAACGTCCTGACTTTC.

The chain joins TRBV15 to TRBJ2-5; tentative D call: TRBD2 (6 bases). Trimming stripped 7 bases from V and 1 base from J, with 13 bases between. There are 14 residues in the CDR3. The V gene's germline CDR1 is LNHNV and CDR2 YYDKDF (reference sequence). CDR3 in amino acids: CATTQGLFQETQYF. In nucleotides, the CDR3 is TGTGCCACCACCCAGGGACTTTTCCAAGAGACCCAGTACTTC.

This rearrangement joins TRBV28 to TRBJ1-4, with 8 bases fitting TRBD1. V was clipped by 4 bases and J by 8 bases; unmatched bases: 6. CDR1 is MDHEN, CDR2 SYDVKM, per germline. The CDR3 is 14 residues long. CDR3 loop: CASSYRGFGEKLFF. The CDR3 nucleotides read TGTGCCAGCAGTTACAGGGGGTTCGGGGAAAAACTGTTTTTT.